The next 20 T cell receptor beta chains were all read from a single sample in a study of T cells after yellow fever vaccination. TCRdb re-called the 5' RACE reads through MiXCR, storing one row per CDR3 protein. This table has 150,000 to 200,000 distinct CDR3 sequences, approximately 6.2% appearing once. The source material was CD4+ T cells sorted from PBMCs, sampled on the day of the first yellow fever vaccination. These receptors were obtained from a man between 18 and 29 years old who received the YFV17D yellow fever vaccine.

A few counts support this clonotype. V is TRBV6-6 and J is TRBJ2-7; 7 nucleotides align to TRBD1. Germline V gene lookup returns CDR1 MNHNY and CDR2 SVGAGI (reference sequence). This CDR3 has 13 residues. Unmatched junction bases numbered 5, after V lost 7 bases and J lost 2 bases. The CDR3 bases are TGTGCCAGCATTAGGGACAGCCCCTACGAGCAGTACTTC. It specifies CASIRDSPYEQYF.

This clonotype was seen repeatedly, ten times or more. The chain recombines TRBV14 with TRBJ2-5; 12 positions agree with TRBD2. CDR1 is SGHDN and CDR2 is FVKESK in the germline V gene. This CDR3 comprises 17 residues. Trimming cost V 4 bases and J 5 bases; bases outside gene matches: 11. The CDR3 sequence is CASSPWTSGDWEETQYF. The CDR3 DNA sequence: TGTGCCAGCAGCCCCTGGACTAGCGGGGACTGGGAGGAGACCCAGTACTTC.

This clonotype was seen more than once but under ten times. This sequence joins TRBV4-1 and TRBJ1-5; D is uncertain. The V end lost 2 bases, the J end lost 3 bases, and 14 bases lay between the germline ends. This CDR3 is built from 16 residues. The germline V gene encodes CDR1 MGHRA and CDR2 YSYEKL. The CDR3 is CASSQTKGSLNQPQHF. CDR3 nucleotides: TGCGCCAGCAGCCAAACGAAGGGCAGTCTCAATCAGCCCCAGCATTTT.

CDR3 residues: CASSWGFGGEQYV. The CDR3 DNA follows: TGTGCCAGCAGCTGGGGCTTCGGCGGCGAGCAGTACGTC. The rearrangement links TRBV6-2 or TRBV6-3 to TRBJ2-7, with a possible D match to TRBD1 (5 bases). The CDR3 runs to 13 residues. Germline CDR1 is MNHEY and CDR2 is SVGEGT. Trimming took off 6 bases at V and 6 bases at J, with 15 bases between the two ends.

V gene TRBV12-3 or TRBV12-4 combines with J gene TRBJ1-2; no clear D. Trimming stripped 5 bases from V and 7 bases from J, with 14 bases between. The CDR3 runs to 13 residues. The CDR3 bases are TGTGCCAGCAGTACACGGATATATGGTGGCTACACCTTC. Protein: CASSTRIYGGYTF.

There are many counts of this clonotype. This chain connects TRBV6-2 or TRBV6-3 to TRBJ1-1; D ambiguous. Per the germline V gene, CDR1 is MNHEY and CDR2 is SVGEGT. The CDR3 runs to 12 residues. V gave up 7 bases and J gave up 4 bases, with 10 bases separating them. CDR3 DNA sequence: TGTGCCAGCACCAACGGGATCACTGAAGCTTTCTTT. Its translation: CASTNGITEAFF.

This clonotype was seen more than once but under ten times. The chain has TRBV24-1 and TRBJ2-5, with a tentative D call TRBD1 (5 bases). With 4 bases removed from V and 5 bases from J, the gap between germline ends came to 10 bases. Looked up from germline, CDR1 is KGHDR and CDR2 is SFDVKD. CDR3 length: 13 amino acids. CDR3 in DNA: TGTGCCACCAGTGACCCAGGGTTGGAGACCCAGTACTTC. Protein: CATSDPGLETQYF.

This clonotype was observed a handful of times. The CDR3 DNA reads TGTGCCAGCAGACCCAGACTAGCGGGGGGCGAAGAGACCCAGTACTTC. Encoded protein: CASRPRLAGGEETQYF. The rearrangement joins TRBV7-2 to TRBJ2-5; the match to TRBD2 covers 13 bases. The germline V gene has CDR1 SGHTA and CDR2 FQGNSA. There are 16 residues in the CDR3. The V and J ends lost 6 bases and 3 bases, in that order; junction bases with no gene match: 7.

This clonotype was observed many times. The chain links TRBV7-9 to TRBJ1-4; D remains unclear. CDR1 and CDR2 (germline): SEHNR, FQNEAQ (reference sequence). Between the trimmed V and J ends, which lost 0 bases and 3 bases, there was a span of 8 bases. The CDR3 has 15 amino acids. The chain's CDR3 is CASSLAKGSNEKLFF. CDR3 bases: TGTGCCAGCAGCTTAGCCAAGGGATCTAATGAAAAACTGTTTTTT. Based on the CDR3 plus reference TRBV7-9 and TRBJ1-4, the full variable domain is DTGVSQNPRHKITKRGQNVTFRCDPISEHNRLYWYRQTLGQGPEFLTYFQNEAQLEKSRLLSDRFSAERPKGSFSTLEIQRTEQGDSAMYLCASSLAKGSNEKLFFGSGTQLSVL.

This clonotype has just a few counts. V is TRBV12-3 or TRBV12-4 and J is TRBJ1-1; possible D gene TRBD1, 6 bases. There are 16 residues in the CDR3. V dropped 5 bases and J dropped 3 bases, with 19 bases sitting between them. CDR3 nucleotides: TGTGCCAGCAGTGGAACACAGGGAAACCCCGACACTGAAGCTTTCTTT. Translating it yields CASSGTQGNPDTEAFF.

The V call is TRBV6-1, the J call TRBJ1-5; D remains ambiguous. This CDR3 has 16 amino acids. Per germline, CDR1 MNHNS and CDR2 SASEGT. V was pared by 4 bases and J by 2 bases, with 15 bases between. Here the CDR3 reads CASSARAVWGNQPQHF. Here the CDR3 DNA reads TGTGCCAGCAGTGCCCGGGCAGTATGGGGCAATCAGCCCCAGCATTTT.

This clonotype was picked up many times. CDR3 DNA sequence: TGTGCCAGCGAATCGACAGTCTCCTACAATGAGCAGTTCTTC. Protein: CASESTVSYNEQFF. The chain carries TRBV11-1 and TRBJ2-1; TRBD1 might be the D (5 bases). This CDR3 is 14 amino acids long. Germline V gene sequence: CDR1 SGHAT, CDR2 FQDESV (reference sequence). Trimming pared 8 bases from V and 0 bases from J, leaving 11 bases between.

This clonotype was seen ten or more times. The CDR3 loop is CASSREWGLGEQFF. The CDR3 bases are TGTGCCAGCAGCCGAGAGTGGGGCCTCGGTGAGCAGTTCTTC. V usage is TRBV3-1 and J usage is TRBJ2-1; D is possibly TRBD1 (5 bases). The CDR3 has 14 amino acids. From germline, CDR1 is LGHDT and CDR2 YNNKEL (reference sequence). Trimming shortened V by 4 bases and J by 9 bases, and 16 bases separated the two germline ends.

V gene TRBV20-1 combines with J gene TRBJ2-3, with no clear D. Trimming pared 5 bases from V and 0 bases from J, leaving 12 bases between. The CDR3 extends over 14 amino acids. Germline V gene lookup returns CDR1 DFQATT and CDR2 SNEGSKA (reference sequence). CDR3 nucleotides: TGCAGTGCTTCAGATACCGGGAGCACAGATACGCAGTATTTT. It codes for CSASDTGSTDTQYF.

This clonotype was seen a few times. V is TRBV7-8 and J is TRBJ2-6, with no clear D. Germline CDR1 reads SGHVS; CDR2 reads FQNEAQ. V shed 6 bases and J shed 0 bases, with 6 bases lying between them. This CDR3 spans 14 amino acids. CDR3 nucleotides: TGTGCCAGCAGACAGCCCTCTGGGGCCAACGTCCTGACTTTC. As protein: CASRQPSGANVLTF. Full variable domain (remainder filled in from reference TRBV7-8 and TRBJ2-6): GAGVSQSPRYKVAKRGQDVALRCDPISGHVSLFWYQQALGQGPEFLTYFQNEAQLDKSGLPSDRFFAERPEGSVSTLKIQRTQQEDSAVYLCASRQPSGANVLTFGAGSRLTVL.

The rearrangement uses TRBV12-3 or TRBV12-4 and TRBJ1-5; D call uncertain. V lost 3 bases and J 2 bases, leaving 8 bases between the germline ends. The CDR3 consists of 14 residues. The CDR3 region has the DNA TGTGCCAGCAGTTTGGGGTTGGGCAATCAGCCCCAGCATTTT. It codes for CASSLGLGNQPQHF.

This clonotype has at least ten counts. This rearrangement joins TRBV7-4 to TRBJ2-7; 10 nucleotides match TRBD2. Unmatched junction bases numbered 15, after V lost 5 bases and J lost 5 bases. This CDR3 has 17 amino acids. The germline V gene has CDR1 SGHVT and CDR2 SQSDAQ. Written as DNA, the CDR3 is TGTGCCAGCAGCCTCGGACTAGCGGCCAGACGAAAAGACGAGCAGTACTTC. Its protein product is CASSLGLAARRKDEQYF.

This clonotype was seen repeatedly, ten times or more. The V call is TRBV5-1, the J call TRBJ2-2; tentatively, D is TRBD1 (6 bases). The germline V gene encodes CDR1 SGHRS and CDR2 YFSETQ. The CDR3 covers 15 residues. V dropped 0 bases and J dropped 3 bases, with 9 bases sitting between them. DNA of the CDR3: TGCGCCAGCAGCTTGGGACAGGAGTACACCGGGGAGCTGTTTTTT. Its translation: CASSLGQEYTGELFF.

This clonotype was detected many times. CDR3 coding DNA: TGCAGTGCTTCGAGGGAGGATCAGCCCCAGCATTTT. Its protein is CSASREDQPQHF. This chain uses TRBV20-1 with TRBJ1-5; no reliable D call. This CDR3 has 12 residues. Germline CDR1 DFQATT, CDR2 SNEGSKA (reference sequence). Trimming removed 5 bases from V and 5 bases from J, with 10 bases in between.

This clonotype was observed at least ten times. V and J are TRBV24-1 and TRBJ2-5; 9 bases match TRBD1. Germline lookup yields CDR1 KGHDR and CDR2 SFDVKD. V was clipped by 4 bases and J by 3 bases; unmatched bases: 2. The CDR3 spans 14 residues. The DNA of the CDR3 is TGTGCCACCAGTGACACAGGGGGCGAAGAGACCCAGTACTTC. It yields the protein CATSDTGGEETQYF.